This T cell receptor beta chain was sequenced in a study of shared clonotypes between healthy human individuals. In the study overall: The donor pool was made up of a couple of women and a few men aged 18 to 49.

Naive CD8 cells, CD45RO-negative and positively selected for CCR7, excluded terminally differentiated effector memory CD45RA+ cells. The authors loaded roughly 180 ng DNA, tens of thousands of T cell genomes, into sorted-subset replicate PCRs. The repertoire was sequenced with immunoSEQ multiplex PCR; TCRdb's copy has only in-frame clones and lacks some. The sample consists of some 2 million clones, approximately 95% of them appearing once. The CDR3 is made up of 16 amino acids. Trimming took 7 bases from V and 3 from J; bases not matched to a gene: 11. Per the germline V gene, CDR1 is SGHNT and CDR2 is YENEEA.

The rearrangement links TRBV11-3 to TRBJ2-2, with 7 bases fitting TRBD2. Sequencing used naive CD8+ T cells sorted from blood. The receptor was isolated from a man between 18 and 29 years old in good health. CDR3 DNA: TGTGCCAGCAAATATGGACTAGGCGGCGACACCGGGGAGCTGTTTTTT. Translation gives CASKYGLGGDTGELFF.